The 28 T cell receptor beta chains below come from one sample, sequenced in a study of shared clonotypes between healthy human individuals. Measured with immunoSEQ multiplex PCR; TCRdb has only the in-frame clones, and not every one. Found here are some 1.5 million clones, 98% of them singletons; the top ten hold about 0.4%. The sequenced material came from naive CD4+ T cells sorted from blood. As to subset: CD45RA+ positively selected. The receptor source for this set is a man aged 25-40 years in good health.

This chain links TRBV10-3 with TRBJ2-1; 14 bases line up with TRBD2. In germline, CDR1 is ENHRY, CDR2 SYGVKD. This CDR3 region has 17 residues. The ends lost 4 bases at V and 6 bases at J; junction bases unmatched: 8. CDR3 nucleotides: TGTGCCATCAGTGGAAGTGGACTAGCGGGAGGCACCAATGAGCAGTTCTTC. Translating gives CAISGSGLAGGTNEQFF.

This rearrangement joins TRBV6-4 to TRBJ2-2; TRBD1 matches at 9 bases. V trimming: 4 bases; J trimming: 4 bases; junction bases outside the gene matches: 4. Per the germline V gene, CDR1 is MRHNA and CDR2 is SNTAGT. The CDR3 has 15 residues. CDR3 DNA: TGTGCCAGCAGTGCGACAGGGGGGCCCACCGGGGAGCTGTTTTTT. Protein product: CASSATGGPTGELFF.

The chain couples TRBV18 to TRBJ2-1, with 8 nucleotides matching TRBD2. The CDR3 sequence is 17 residues long. Germline V gene sequence: CDR1 KGHSH, CDR2 LQKENI. The V gene end was trimmed by 1 base and the J gene end by 6 bases; junction bases not matched to a gene: 11. CDR3 region: CASSPLKRENFLNEQFF. The CDR3 DNA sequence: TGTGCCAGCTCACCACTGAAGCGGGAGAATTTCCTCAATGAGCAGTTCTTC.

The CDR3: CASSPEQGYGANVLTF. As DNA, the CDR3 is TGTGCCAGCAGCCCCGAACAGGGGTACGGGGCCAACGTCCTGACTTTC. V is TRBV7-2 and J is TRBJ2-6; 7 bases map to TRBD1. V shed 5 bases and J 4 bases; nucleotides not matched to a gene: 8. This CDR3 is 16 amino acids long. From germline, CDR1 is SGHTA and CDR2 FQGNSA.

This rearrangement joins TRBV6-5 to TRBJ2-5; D is possibly TRBD1 or TRBD2 (5 bases each). The CDR3 sequence is 12 residues long. Germline V lookup: CDR1 MNHEY, CDR2 SVGAGI. V gave up 10 bases and J gave up 5 bases, with 14 bases separating them. The CDR3 loop is CAISGTGETQYF. Here the CDR3 DNA reads TGTGCCATCTCTGGGACGGGGGAGACCCAGTACTTC.

J is TRBJ2-7 and V is TRBV6-5, with 10 bases that match TRBD2. This CDR3 has 14 residues. J lost 5 bases, V lost 5 bases, and 6 bases had no gene match. Germline CDR1 reads MNHEY; CDR2 reads SVGAGI. The CDR3 nucleotides are TGTGCCAGCAGTCCTCTAGCGGGAGTAAACGAGCAGTACTTC. Encoded protein: CASSPLAGVNEQYF.

This rearrangement joins TRBV6-6 to TRBJ2-3, with no clear D. V dropped 2 bases and J dropped 6 bases, with 6 bases sitting between them. Germline V gene lookup returns CDR1 MNHNY and CDR2 SVGAGI (reference sequence). This CDR3 spans 12 amino acids. DNA for the CDR3: TGTGCCAGCAGTTACCTCAGGGATACGCAGTATTTT. Translation: CASSYLRDTQYF.

The sample holds one count of this clone. V gene TRBV29-1 combines with J gene TRBJ2-3; D might be TRBD2 (6 bases). Germline V lookup: CDR1 SQVTM, CDR2 ANQGSEA. The length of the CDR3 is 18 residues. The germline V and J ends were trimmed by 0 bases and 7 bases, with 26 bases remaining between them. The CDR3 loop is CSVEDPSSGERVWNTQYF. The CDR3 DNA is TGCAGCGTTGAAGATCCCAGTTCGGGGGAGCGAGTTTGGAATACGCAGTATTTT.

The gene calls are TRBV19 and TRBJ2-3; D is undetermined. Germline CDR1 is LNHDA and CDR2 is SQIVND (reference sequence). Trimming took off 1 base at V and 2 bases at J, with 7 bases between the two ends. The CDR3 has 14 residues. The CDR3 sequence is CASSIAAVTDTQYF. CDR3 nucleotides: TGTGCCAGTAGTATAGCGGCAGTCACAGATACGCAGTATTTT.

V gene TRBV27 combines with J gene TRBJ2-5; D unclear. The V end was cut by 5 bases, the J end by 1 base, with 14 bases between. Germline CDR1 and CDR2: MNHEY and SMNVEV (reference sequence). CDR3 length equals 15 residues. The DNA of the CDR3 is TGTGCCAGCAGTCCCCAGATCCGCCGCCAAGAGACCCAGTACTTC. It specifies CASSPQIRRQETQYF.

This clone has only one observation. The chain is built from TRBV7-2 and TRBJ1-2, with TRBD1 matching over 7 bases. CDR1 SGHTA and CDR2 FQGNSA come from the germline V gene. The ends lost 5 bases at V and 6 bases at J; junction bases unmatched: 15. The CDR3 is 16 residues long. The CDR3 spells CASSLFRTGVFDGYTF. The CDR3 nucleotides are TGTGCCAGCAGCCTATTCCGGACAGGCGTTTTTGATGGCTACACCTTC.

With regard to this clone: The sample contains more than one DNA sequence encoding this CDR3. V is TRBV9 and J is TRBJ2-1; unclear D gene. From germline, CDR1 is SGDLS and CDR2 YYNGEE. CDR3 size: 14 residues. V lost 1 base and J 0 bases, leaving 5 bases between the germline ends. Here the CDR3 DNA reads TGTGCCAGCAGCGTATTAGCCTCCTACAATGAGCAGTTCTTC. Its protein is CASSVLASYNEQFF.

The chain uses TRBV10-3 and TRBJ2-7; tentatively, D is TRBD1 (6 bases). The CDR3 is made up of 14 amino acids. In germline, CDR1 is ENHRY, CDR2 SYGVKD. Deletions cut 1 base from V and 2 bases from J, with 9 bases between. This chain's CDR3 is CAISEYRATYEQYF. The CDR3 DNA reads TGTGCCATCAGTGAGTACAGGGCCACCTACGAGCAGTACTTC.

CDR3 coding DNA: TGTGCCAGCAGTTTGCGGCGCGAGAATGAAAAACTGTTTTTT. Protein product: CASSLRRENEKLFF. The chain combines TRBV28 with TRBJ1-4, with D uncertain. The CDR3 totals 14 residues. CDR1 is MDHEN, CDR2 SYDVKM, per germline. The V and J ends lost 3 bases and 5 bases respectively, with 10 bases between them. Based on the CDR3 plus reference TRBV28 and TRBJ1-4, the full variable domain is DVKVTQSSRYLVKRTGEKVFLECVQDMDHENMFWYRQDPGLGLRLIYFSYDVKMKEKGDIPEGYSVSREKKERFSLILESASTNQTSMYLCASSLRRENEKLFFGSGTQLSVL.

The rearrangement links TRBV18 to TRBJ1-5; D unclear. The CDR3 runs to 14 residues. CDR1 is KGHSH, CDR2 LQKENI, per germline. V was shortened by 2 bases and J by 1 base, with 6 bases between the two germline ends. This chain's CDR3 is CASSPIPSNQPQHF. CDR3 bases: TGTGCCAGCTCACCAATACCCAGCAATCAGCCCCAGCATTTT.

A single count supports this clone. The V call is TRBV5-1, the J call TRBJ2-1, with D possibly being TRBD1 (6 bases). This CDR3 contains 15 residues. V was trimmed by 0 bases and J by 3 bases, leaving 10 bases between them. CDR1 SGHRS and CDR2 YFSETQ come from the germline V gene. The CDR3 protein is CASSLEQGLYNEQFF. CDR3 DNA sequence: TGCGCCAGCAGCTTGGAACAGGGTCTCTACAATGAGCAGTTCTTC.

The chain couples TRBV6-5 to TRBJ2-1, with D possibly matching TRBD2 (5 bases). V lost 0 bases and J 3 bases, leaving 6 bases between the germline ends. CDR1 and CDR2 (germline): MNHEY, SVGAGI. This CDR3 has 14 amino acids. CDR3 sequence (DNA): TGTGCCAGCAGTTACTCGACTAACTACAATGAGCAGTTCTTC. Amino acid sequence: CASSYSTNYNEQFF.

The rearrangement links TRBV2 to TRBJ2-2; tentatively, D is TRBD2 (5 bases). V lost 6 bases, J lost 0 bases, and 14 bases lay in between. Looked up from germline, CDR1 is SNHLY and CDR2 is FYNNEI. This CDR3 has 16 residues. CDR3 sequence (DNA): TGTGCCAGCAGCGAGGGATTTTCTGCGAACACCGGGGAGCTGTTTTTT. Protein: CASSEGFSANTGELFF.

V and J are TRBV18 and TRBJ1-4; TRBD1 aligns across 9 bases. The germline V gene encodes CDR1 KGHSH and CDR2 LQKENI. V was clipped by 6 bases and J by 7 bases; unmatched bases: 9. CDR3 length: 15 residues. The CDR3 DNA follows: TGTGCCAGCTCGCAACAGGGGGCAAGGGGTGAAAAACTGTTTTTT. It encodes CASSQQGARGEKLFF.

The genes are TRBV6-4 and TRBJ2-3; perhaps TRBD2 as D (5 bases). The ends were cut back, 5 bases at V and 1 base at J, with 13 bases in the middle. The CDR3 totals 15 residues. Germline V gives CDR1 MRHNA, CDR2 SNTAGT. CDR3 sequence: CASSTELGRTDTQYF. CDR3 nucleotides: TGTGCCAGCAGTACCGAACTAGGACGCACAGATACGCAGTATTTT.

This clone has only one observation. The V gene is TRBV29-1, the J gene TRBJ1-2; maybe TRBD1 (6 bases). Trimming shortened V by 0 bases and J by 3 bases, and 14 bases separated the two germline ends. This CDR3 comprises 15 residues. The V gene's germline CDR1 is SQVTM and CDR2 ANQGSEA. CDR3 residues: CSVEDRDRQDYGYTF. The CDR3 nucleotides read TGCAGCGTTGAAGATCGCGACAGGCAGGACTATGGCTACACCTTC.

The gene calls are TRBV2 and TRBJ2-3; a possible D gene is TRBD2 (5 bases). Germline V gene data show CDR1 as SNHLY and CDR2 as FYNNEI. The CDR3 runs 18 residues. The germline V and J ends were trimmed by 3 bases and 1 base, with 20 bases remaining between them. CDR3 loop: CASSDILFGRRGTDTQYF. The CDR3 DNA sequence: TGTGCCAGCAGTGATATTTTGTTTGGTAGGCGGGGCACAGATACGCAGTATTTT.

The chain recombines TRBV10-1 with TRBJ1-1; perhaps TRBD1 as D (5 bases). Trimming shortened V by 2 bases and J by 11 bases, and 18 bases separated the two germline ends. CDR1 and CDR2 from the germline V gene are WNHNN and SYGVQD (reference sequence). The CDR3 covers 14 residues. CDR3 sequence reads: CASSENMGVDGAFF. As DNA, the CDR3 is TGCGCCAGCAGTGAGAATATGGGGGTCGACGGGGCTTTCTTT.

The chain employs TRBV27 and TRBJ2-1, with 8 bases matching TRBD2. In germline, CDR1 is MNHEY, CDR2 SMNVEV (reference sequence). The trim removed 7 bases at V and 4 bases at J, leaving 3 bases unmatched. The CDR3 is 13 residues long. Here the CDR3 DNA reads TGTGCCAGCAAGGCTAGCGGGTACAATGAGCAGTTCTTC. This gives the protein CASKASGYNEQFF.

This rearrangement joins TRBV7-2 to TRBJ2-3; 16 bases agree with TRBD2. The length of the CDR3 is 19 residues. V was pared by 0 bases and J by 3 bases, with 6 bases of the junction left unmatched. The germline CDR1 and CDR2 sequences are SGHTA and FQGNSA. The DNA for the CDR3 is TGTGCCAGCAGCTTAGCCGGGACTAGCGGGAGGGCCCTGACAGATACGCAGTATTTT. Its translation: CASSLAGTSGRALTDTQYF.

The chain carries TRBV10-1 and TRBJ2-3; TRBD2 matches 12 bases. The CDR3 loop spans 15 amino acids. V was clipped by 3 bases and J by 3 bases; unmatched bases: 1. Germline CDR1 is WNHNN and CDR2 is SYGVQD (reference sequence). CDR3 sequence reads: CASSDLAGGTDTQYF. The CDR3 DNA reads as TGCGCCAGCAGTGACCTAGCGGGAGGGACAGATACGCAGTATTTT.

J is TRBJ2-7 and V is TRBV11-2; 11 bases match TRBD1. The V and J ends lost 3 bases and 4 bases, in that order; junction bases with no gene match: 8. Germline CDR1 is SGHAT and CDR2 is FQNNGV. The CDR3 consists of 16 residues. The CDR3 loop is CASSFRTGGIGYEQYF. In nucleotides, the CDR3 is TGTGCCAGCAGCTTTCGGACAGGGGGCATCGGTTACGAGCAGTACTTC.

The chain couples TRBV18 to TRBJ2-1; 12 bases line up with TRBD2. CDR1 and CDR2 from the germline V gene are KGHSH and LQKENI. Losses at the gene ends were 0 bases for V and 10 bases for J; bases not matched to a gene: 10. The CDR3 runs to 17 residues. CDR3 nucleotides: TGTGCCAGCTCACCACCTCTAGCGGGAGGGCGGGGTGGCGAGCAGTTCTTC. Translating gives CASSPPLAGGRGGEQFF. Filled out from reference TRBV18 and TRBJ2-1, the complete variable domain reads NAGVMQNPRHLVRRRGQEARLRCSPMKGHSHVYWYRQLPEEGLKFMVYLQKENIIDESGMPKERFSAEFPKEGPSILRIQQVVRGDSAAYFCASSPPLAGGRGGEQFFGPGTRLTVL.